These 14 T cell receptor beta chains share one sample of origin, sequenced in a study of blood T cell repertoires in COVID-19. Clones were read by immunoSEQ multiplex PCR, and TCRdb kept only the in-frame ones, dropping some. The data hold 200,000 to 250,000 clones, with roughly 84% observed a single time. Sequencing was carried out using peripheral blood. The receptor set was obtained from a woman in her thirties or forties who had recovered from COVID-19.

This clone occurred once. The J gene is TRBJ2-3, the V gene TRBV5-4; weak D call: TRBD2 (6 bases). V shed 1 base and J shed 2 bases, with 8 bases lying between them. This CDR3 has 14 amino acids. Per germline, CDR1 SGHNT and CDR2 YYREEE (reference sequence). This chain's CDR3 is CASSLRTNTDTQYF. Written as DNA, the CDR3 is TGTGCCAGCAGCTTGAGGACTAACACAGATACGCAGTATTTT.

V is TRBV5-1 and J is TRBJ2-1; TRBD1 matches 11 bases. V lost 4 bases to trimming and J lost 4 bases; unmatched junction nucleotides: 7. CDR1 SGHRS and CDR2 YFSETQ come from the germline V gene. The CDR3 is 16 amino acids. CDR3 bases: TGCGCCAGCAGCACCGGGACAGGGGGAAGGTACAATGAGCAGTTCTTC. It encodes CASSTGTGGRYNEQFF.

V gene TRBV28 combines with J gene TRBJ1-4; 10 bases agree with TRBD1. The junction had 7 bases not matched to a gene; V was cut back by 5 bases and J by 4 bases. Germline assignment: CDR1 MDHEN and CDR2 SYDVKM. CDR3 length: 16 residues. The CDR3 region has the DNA TGTGCCAGCAGTCCCCCCGGGACAGGGGTTAATGAAAAACTGTTTTTT. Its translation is CASSPPGTGVNEKLFF.

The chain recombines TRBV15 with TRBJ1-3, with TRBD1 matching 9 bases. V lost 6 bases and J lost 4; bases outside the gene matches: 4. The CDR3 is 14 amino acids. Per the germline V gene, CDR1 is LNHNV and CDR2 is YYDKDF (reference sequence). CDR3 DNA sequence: TGTGCCACCAGTCGACAGGGGGGAGGAAACACCATATATTTT. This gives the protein CATSRQGGGNTIYF.

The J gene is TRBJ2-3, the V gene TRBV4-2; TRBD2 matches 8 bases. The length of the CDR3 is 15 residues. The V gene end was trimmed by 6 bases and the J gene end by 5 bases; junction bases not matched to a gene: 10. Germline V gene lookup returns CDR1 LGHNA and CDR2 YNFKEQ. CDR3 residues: CASRSSGNWRDTQYF. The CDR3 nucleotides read TGTGCCAGCAGAAGTAGCGGGAACTGGAGAGATACGCAGTATTTT.

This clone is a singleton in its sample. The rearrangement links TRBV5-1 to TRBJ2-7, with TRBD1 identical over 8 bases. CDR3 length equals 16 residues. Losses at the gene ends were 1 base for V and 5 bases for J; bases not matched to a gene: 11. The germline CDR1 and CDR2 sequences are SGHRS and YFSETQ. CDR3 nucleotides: TGCGCCAGCAGCTTGCGGTCGCAGGGGGCGCGCGACGAGCAGTACTTC. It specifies CASSLRSQGARDEQYF.

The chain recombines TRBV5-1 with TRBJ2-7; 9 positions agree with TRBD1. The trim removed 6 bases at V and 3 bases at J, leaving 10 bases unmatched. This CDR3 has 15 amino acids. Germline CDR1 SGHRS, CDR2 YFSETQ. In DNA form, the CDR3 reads TGCGCCAGCACCATCTTAGGGACAGGGAACTACGAGCAGTACTTC. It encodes CASTILGTGNYEQYF. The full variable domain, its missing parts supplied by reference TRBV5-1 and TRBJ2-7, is KAGVTQTPRYLIKTRGQQVTLSCSPISGHRSVSWYQQTPGQGLQFLFEYFSETQRNKGNFPGRFSGRQFSNSRSEMNVSTLELGDSALYLCASTILGTGNYEQYFGPGTRLTVT.

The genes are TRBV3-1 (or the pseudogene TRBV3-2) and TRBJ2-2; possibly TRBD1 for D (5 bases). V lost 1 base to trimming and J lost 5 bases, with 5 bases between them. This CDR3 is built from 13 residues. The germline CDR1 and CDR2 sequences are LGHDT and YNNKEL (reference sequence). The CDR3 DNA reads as TGTGCCAGCAGCCAAGCAGGGACCGGGGAGCTGTTTTTT. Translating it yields CASSQAGTGELFF.

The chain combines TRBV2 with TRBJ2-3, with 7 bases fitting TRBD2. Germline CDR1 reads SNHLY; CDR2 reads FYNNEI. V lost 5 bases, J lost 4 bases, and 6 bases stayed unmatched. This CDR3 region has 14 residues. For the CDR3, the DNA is TGTGCCAGCAGTCGCGGACTAGGCCCAGATACGCAGTATTTT. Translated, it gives CASSRGLGPDTQYF.

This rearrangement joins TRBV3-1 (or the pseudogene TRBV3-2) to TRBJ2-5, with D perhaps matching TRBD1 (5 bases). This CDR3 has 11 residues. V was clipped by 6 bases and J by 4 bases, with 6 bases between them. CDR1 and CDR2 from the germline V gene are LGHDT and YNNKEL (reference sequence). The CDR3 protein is CASRGRETQYF. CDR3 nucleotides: TGTGCCAGCAGGGGGCGAGAGACCCAGTACTTC.

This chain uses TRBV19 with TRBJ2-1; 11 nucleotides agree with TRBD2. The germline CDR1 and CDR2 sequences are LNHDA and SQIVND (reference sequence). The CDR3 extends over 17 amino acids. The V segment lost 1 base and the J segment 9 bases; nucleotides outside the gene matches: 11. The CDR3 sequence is CASSIAVRLAGGAEQFF. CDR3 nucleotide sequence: TGTGCCAGTAGTATAGCGGTAAGGCTAGCGGGGGGTGCTGAGCAGTTCTTC.

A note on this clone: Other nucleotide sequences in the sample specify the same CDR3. DNA for the CDR3: TGTGCCAGCTCACCGGGACAGGGGAACACCGGGGAGCTGTTTTTT. As protein: CASSPGQGNTGELFF. The V gene is TRBV18, the J gene TRBJ2-2; 9 bases are shared with TRBD1. V lost 3 bases to trimming and J lost 1 base; unmatched junction nucleotides: 0. The CDR3 has 15 residues. CDR1 and CDR2 from the germline V gene are KGHSH and LQKENI.

The CDR3 DNA reads as TGTGCCAGCAGCCGCCAGGCAGGCAGCACAGATACGCAGTATTTT. Protein product: CASSRQAGSTDTQYF. The chain uses TRBV7-2 and TRBJ2-3; D is ambiguous. V shed 5 bases and J shed 0 bases, with 12 bases lying between them. The germline V gene encodes CDR1 SGHTA and CDR2 FQGNSA. This CDR3 comprises 15 residues.

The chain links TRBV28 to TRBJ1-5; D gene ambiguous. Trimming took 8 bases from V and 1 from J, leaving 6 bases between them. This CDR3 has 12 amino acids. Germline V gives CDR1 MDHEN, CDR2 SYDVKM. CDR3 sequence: CASLGSNQPQHF. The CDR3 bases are TGTGCCAGCCTGGGCAGCAATCAGCCCCAGCATTTT.